This T cell receptor beta chain originates from a study of vaccination and CD4 T cells after COVID-19. For the study at large: Cellular stimulation was performed using overlapping spike peptides derived from SARS-CoV-2, HCoV-NL63, HCoV-OC43 and HCoV-229E. Culture controls were given either a CEFX pool, an HIV-1 Nef pool, or no peptide.

Notes on this clonotype: Its specificity is not known.

Cultured CD4+ T cell DNA was sequenced using the Oncomine TCR Beta short-read assay. Using the QIAamp micro DNA kit, genomic DNA was extracted from the CD4+ T cells that had been cultured. TCRdb reprocessed the PCR reads with MiXCR, giving one entry per CDR3 protein. This sample yields fewer than 15,000 distinct CDR3 sequences, of which roughly four fifths are seen a single time; roughly 8% belongs to the top ten. Described treatment: roughly nine-day PBMC culture with coronavirus spike peptide pools or control peptides (ViraFEST assay). Investigators isolated CD4+ T cells by negative selection after less than twelve days of culture. After removal of 6 bases from V and 5 bases from J, the junction contained 3 bases not matched to a gene. The germline V gene encodes CDR1 DFQATT and CDR2 SNEGSKA (reference sequence). The CDR3 is 11 residues long.

The receptor comes from a human donor who received a COVID-19 vaccine. The rearrangement joins TRBV20-1 to TRBJ1-2, with 7 bases identical to TRBD1. The sequenced sample was CD4+ T cells from blood, cultured in vitro, obtained after SARS-CoV-2 vaccination. CDR3 nucleotides: TGCAGTGCCCTACAGGGGTATGGCTACACCTTC. It translates to CSALQGYGYTF.